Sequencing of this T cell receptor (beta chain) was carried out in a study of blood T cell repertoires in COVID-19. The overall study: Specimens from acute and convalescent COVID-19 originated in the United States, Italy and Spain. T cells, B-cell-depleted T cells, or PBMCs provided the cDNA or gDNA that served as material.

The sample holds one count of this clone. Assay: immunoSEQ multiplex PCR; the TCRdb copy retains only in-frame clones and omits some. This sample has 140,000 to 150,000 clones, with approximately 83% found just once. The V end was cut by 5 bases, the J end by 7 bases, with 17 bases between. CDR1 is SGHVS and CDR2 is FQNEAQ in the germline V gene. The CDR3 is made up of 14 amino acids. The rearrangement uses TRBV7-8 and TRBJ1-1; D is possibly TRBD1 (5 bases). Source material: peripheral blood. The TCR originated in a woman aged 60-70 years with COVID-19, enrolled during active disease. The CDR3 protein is CASSPRGGRGEAFF. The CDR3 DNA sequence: TGTGCCAGCAGCCCCCGCGGGGGGAGGGGTGAAGCTTTCTTT. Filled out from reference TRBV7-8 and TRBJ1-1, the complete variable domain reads GAGVSQSPRYKVAKRGQDVALRCDPISGHVSLFWYQQALGQGPEFLTYFQNEAQLDKSGLPSDRFFAERPEGSVSTLKIQRTQQEDSAVYLCASSPRGGRGEAFFGQGTRLTVV.